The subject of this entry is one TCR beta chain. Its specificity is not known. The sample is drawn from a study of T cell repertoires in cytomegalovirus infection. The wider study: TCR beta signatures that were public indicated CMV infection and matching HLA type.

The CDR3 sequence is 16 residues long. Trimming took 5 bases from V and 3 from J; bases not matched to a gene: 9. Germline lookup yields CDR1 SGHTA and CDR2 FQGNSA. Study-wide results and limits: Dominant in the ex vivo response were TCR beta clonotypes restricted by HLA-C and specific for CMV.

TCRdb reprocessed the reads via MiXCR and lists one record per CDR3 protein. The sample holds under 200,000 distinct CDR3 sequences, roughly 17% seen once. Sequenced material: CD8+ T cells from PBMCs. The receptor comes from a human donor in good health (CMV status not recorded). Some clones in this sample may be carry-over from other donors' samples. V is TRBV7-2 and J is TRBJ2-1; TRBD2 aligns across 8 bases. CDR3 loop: CASSLDPGGLYNEQFF. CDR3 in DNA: TGTGCCAGCAGCCTCGACCCGGGGGGGCTCTACAATGAGCAGTTCTTC.